The present T cell receptor beta chain was sequenced within a study of blood T cell repertoires in COVID-19. Overall study context: There were acute and convalescent COVID-19 samples, and they came from the United States, Italy and Spain. Nucleic acid was either cDNA or gDNA, and it came from T cells, B-cell-depleted T cells, or PBMCs.

Per the original data handling: Reference gene primers were amplified, and this amplification served to estimate nucleated cell counts. Using immunoSEQ multiplex PCR, the repertoire was profiled, and TCRdb retains in-frame clones only, with some absent. That table gives V, J and clone size, and the DNA gave D and trimming. The sample carries over 200,000 clones, around four fifths recorded once. The sample taken for sequencing was peripheral blood. The origin of this receptor is a woman in her seventies with active or convalescent COVID-19.

For the CDR3, the DNA is TGTGCCAGCTCACCCCGGACAGGGGGTATTGGGACTGAAGCTTTCTTT. It is translated as CASSPRTGGIGTEAFF. The chain carries TRBV18 and TRBJ1-1, with TRBD1 matching 10 bases. Germline-derived CDR1 and CDR2 are KGHSH and LQKENI. J was trimmed by 5 bases and V by 3 bases; bases with no gene match: 9. CDR3 length: 16 amino acids.